These 31 T cell receptor beta chains originate from one sample sequenced in a study of beta chain features in type 1 diabetes. Sequencing targeted expressed TCRB transcripts, as all isolated RNA had been reverse transcribed. Generated by immunoSEQ multiplex PCR, the TCRdb table keeps only in-frame clones and is missing some. The sample includes approximately 150,000 clones, roughly 10% of them seen just once. What was sequenced was central memory CD4+ T cells from blood. The receptors were sampled from a woman in her thirties or forties in good health.

This clone was detected only a few times. This chain's CDR3 is CASSKLNQPQHF. The DNA for the CDR3 is TGTGCCAGCAGCAAACTTAATCAGCCCCAGCATTTT. The chain recombines TRBV27 with TRBJ1-5; D not resolved. V lost 6 bases and J lost 4, with 7 bases in between. Germline values: CDR1 MNHEY, CDR2 SMNVEV (reference sequence). The CDR3 covers 12 residues.

This clone was picked up a small number of times. The chain links TRBV7-2 to TRBJ1-2; 8 nucleotides match TRBD1. V was clipped by 0 bases and J by 3 bases; unmatched bases: 0. The CDR3 spans 14 residues. Germline-derived CDR1 and CDR2 are SGHTA and FQGNSA. CDR3 DNA: TGTGCCAGCAGCTTAGCGACAGGGGACTATGGCTACACCTTC. It yields the protein CASSLATGDYGYTF. Drawing the rest from reference TRBV7-2 and TRBJ1-2, the complete variable domain is GAGVSQSPSNKVTEKGKDVELRCDPISGHTALYWYRQSLGQGLEFLIYFQGNSAPDKSGLPSDRFSAERTGGSVSTLTIQRTQQEDSAVYLCASSLATGDYGYTFGSGTRLTVV.

This clone has just a few counts. The rearrangement joins TRBV11-2 to TRBJ2-7, with D possibly matching TRBD2 (6 bases). This CDR3 is built from 15 residues. Germline lookup yields CDR1 SGHAT and CDR2 FQNNGV. The germline V and J ends were trimmed by 5 bases and 1 base, with 15 bases remaining between them. CDR3 bases: TGTGCCAGCAGCAGATACCGGGACTCTTCCTACGAGCAGTACTTC. It encodes CASSRYRDSSYEQYF. Supplemented by reference TRBV11-2 and TRBJ2-7, the full variable domain reads EAGVAQSPRYKIIEKRQSVAFWCNPISGHATLYWYQQILGQGPKLLIQFQNNGVVDDSQLPKDRFSAERLKGVDSTLKIQPAKLEDSAVYLCASSRYRDSSYEQYFGPGTRLTVT.

J is TRBJ1-6 and V is TRBV9, with 7 bases matching TRBD1. The CDR3 consists of 14 residues. Germline assignment: CDR1 SGDLS and CDR2 YYNGEE. Germline trimming cut 1 base from V and 7 bases from J; bases unmatched to any gene: 2. The CDR3 DNA follows: TGTGCCAGCAGCGTATCAGGGGGGAATTCACCCCTCCACTTT. This encodes CASSVSGGNSPLHF. The complete variable domain, with remaining parts taken from reference TRBV9 and TRBJ1-6, reads DSGVTQTPKHLITATGQRVTLRCSPRSGDLSVYWYQQSLDQGLQFLIQYYNGEERAKGNILERFSAQQFPDLHSELNLSSLELGDSALYFCASSVSGGNSPLHFGNGTRLTVT.

The chain joins TRBV6-5 to TRBJ1-1; possibly TRBD1 for D (5 bases). Trimming stripped 7 bases from V and 0 bases from J, with 12 bases between. This CDR3 is built from 14 residues. From germline, CDR1 is MNHEY and CDR2 SVGAGI. CDR3 nucleotides: TGTGCCAGCACCCTTCAGGGAATGAACACTGAAGCTTTCTTT. Translating it yields CASTLQGMNTEAFF.

V is TRBV19 and J is TRBJ2-4; the match to TRBD2 covers 15 bases. The CDR3 has 17 amino acids. Per germline, CDR1 LNHDA and CDR2 SQIVND (reference sequence). Trimming at V came to 7 bases and at J to 3 bases, leaving 7 bases not matched to a gene. In DNA form, the CDR3 reads TGTGCCAGTACCCCGGGACTAGCGGGGGGTGGCAAAAACATTCAGTACTTC. Protein product: CASTPGLAGGGKNIQYF.

The chain carries TRBV6-5 and TRBJ2-4, with D perhaps matching TRBD1 (5 bases). V lost 5 bases to trimming and J lost 4 bases, with 12 bases between them. The germline V gene encodes CDR1 MNHEY and CDR2 SVGAGI. There are 14 residues in the CDR3. The CDR3 protein is CASSEQGLKNIQYF. CDR3 coding DNA: TGTGCCAGCAGTGAGCAGGGTTTGAAAAACATTCAGTACTTC.

The chain is built from TRBV5-1 and TRBJ2-1, with TRBD2 matching over 11 bases. The V and J ends lost 0 bases and 6 bases, in that order; junction bases with no gene match: 2. This CDR3 has 15 amino acids. Germline V lookup: CDR1 SGHRS, CDR2 YFSETQ. For the CDR3, the DNA is TGCGCCAGCAGCTTGGGCGGACTAGCGGGCAATGAGCAGTTCTTC. Encoded protein: CASSLGGLAGNEQFF.

The V call is TRBV5-1, the J call TRBJ2-5, with TRBD2 matching over 12 bases. V lost 3 bases and J lost 2; bases outside the gene matches: 5. Germline V lookup: CDR1 SGHRS, CDR2 YFSETQ. The CDR3 is 16 residues long. The CDR3 is CASSYRLAGEQETQYF. The CDR3, as DNA: TGCGCCAGCAGCTACCGACTAGCGGGAGAACAAGAGACCCAGTACTTC.

In this sample, this clone turned up a few times. The CDR3 DNA is TGCGCCAGCACAAGAGGGGGGGCATCAGATACGCAGTATTTT. This gives the protein CASTRGGASDTQYF. The chain carries TRBV5-1 and TRBJ2-3; weak D call: TRBD2 (7 bases). The CDR3 length is 14 residues. Germline-derived CDR1 and CDR2 are SGHRS and YFSETQ. V shed 6 bases and J shed 4 bases, with 15 bases lying between them.

This chain connects TRBV4-3 to TRBJ1-1; the match to TRBD1 covers 7 bases. Germline V gene data show CDR1 as LGHNA and CDR2 as YSLEER. V trimming: 0 bases; J trimming: 7 bases; junction bases outside the gene matches: 8. The CDR3 has 15 residues. CDR3 amino acids: CASSQEWQGGREAFF. The CDR3 coding sequence is TGCGCCAGCAGCCAAGAATGGCAGGGGGGTCGTGAAGCTTTCTTT.

This clone was found a few times. The genes are TRBV6-1 and TRBJ2-7; weak D call: TRBD2 (6 bases). V was shortened by 5 bases and J by 6 bases, with 20 bases between the two germline ends. This CDR3 is 15 amino acids long. CDR1 is MNHNS, CDR2 SASEGT, per germline. This CDR3 reads CASSPRGRASPEQYF. The CDR3 coding sequence is TGTGCCAGCAGTCCCCGGGGGAGAGCCTCCCCCGAGCAGTACTTC.

The chain is built from TRBV6-6 and TRBJ2-1, with D maybe TRBD2 (7 bases). CDR1 and CDR2 from the germline V gene are MNHNY and SVGAGI (reference sequence). V lost 11 bases, J lost 6 bases, and 20 bases lay in between. The length of the CDR3 is 14 residues. The CDR3 sequence: CAGRSGGGSNEQFF. Here the CDR3 DNA reads TGTGCCGGACGAAGTGGCGGGGGCTCCAATGAGCAGTTCTTC.

The chain combines TRBV7-2 with TRBJ2-5; a possible D gene is TRBD2 (6 bases). The germline CDR1 and CDR2 sequences are SGHTA and FQGNSA. There are 15 residues in the CDR3. V was clipped by 1 base and J by 5 bases, with 14 bases between them. The CDR3 coding sequence is TGTGCCAGCAGCTTAGGGACTATTCAACGGGAGACCCAGTACTTC. Amino acid sequence: CASSLGTIQRETQYF.

This clone was seen more than once but under ten times. V is TRBV12-5 and J is TRBJ2-2; D remains unclear. Germline assignment: CDR1 LGHNT and CDR2 FRNRAP. Trimming stripped 7 bases from V and 1 base from J, with 4 bases between. The CDR3 is 12 residues long. The CDR3 is CASAQNTGELFF. The DNA of the CDR3 is TGTGCTAGTGCACAGAACACCGGGGAGCTGTTTTTT.

The J gene is TRBJ1-5, the V gene TRBV11-2, with 10 bases aligning to TRBD1. The CDR3 is 15 amino acids. The ends lost 6 bases at V and 5 bases at J; junction bases unmatched: 7. Germline V gives CDR1 SGHAT, CDR2 FQNNGV. CDR3 coding DNA: TGTGCCAGCAGTTTGACAGGGGGCGGTGATCAGCCCCAGCATTTT. Protein sequence: CASSLTGGGDQPQHF.

This chain connects TRBV25-1 to TRBJ1-2; 9 bases fit TRBD1. CDR1 is MGHDK, CDR2 SYGVNS, per germline. This CDR3 is 13 amino acids long. The trim removed 6 bases at V and 8 bases at J, leaving 7 bases unmatched. The CDR3 sequence: CASRGTGRGGYTF. The CDR3 nucleotides read TGTGCCAGCAGGGGGACAGGGAGGGGGGGCTACACCTTC.

This chain connects TRBV11-2 to TRBJ2-7; no clear D. Between the trimmed V and J ends, which lost 5 bases and 5 bases, there was a span of 10 bases. Germline V lookup: CDR1 SGHAT, CDR2 FQNNGV. CDR3 length: 12 amino acids. This CDR3 is CASSLFSHEQYF. In DNA form, the CDR3 reads TGTGCCAGCAGCCTCTTTTCCCACGAGCAGTACTTC. The full variable domain, in which reference TRBV11-2 and TRBJ2-7 provide the parts outside the CDR3, is EAGVAQSPRYKIIEKRQSVAFWCNPISGHATLYWYQQILGQGPKLLIQFQNNGVVDDSQLPKDRFSAERLKGVDSTLKIQPAKLEDSAVYLCASSLFSHEQYFGPGTRLTVT.

Comment on this clone: The same CDR3 can be traced to other DNA sequences in this sample. The chain carries TRBV9 and TRBJ2-5, with TRBD2 matching 8 bases. V lost 2 bases and J lost 5; bases outside the gene matches: 8. CDR3 length: 15 amino acids. CDR1 is SGDLS, CDR2 YYNGEE, per germline. CDR3 DNA: TGTGCCAGCAGCGTTGGTCCGGGGGGGCAGGAGACCCAGTACTTC. It codes for CASSVGPGGQETQYF.

This clone was seen a few times. This chain uses TRBV5-1 with TRBJ2-3, with D hard to call. CDR1 is SGHRS, CDR2 YFSETQ, per germline. V lost 2 bases and J lost 4, with 8 bases in between. The length of the CDR3 is 13 residues. The CDR3 is CASSFRVSDTQYF. CDR3 nucleotide sequence: TGCGCCAGCAGCTTCCGGGTTTCAGATACGCAGTATTTT. Full variable domain (rest looked up from reference TRBV5-1 and TRBJ2-3): KAGVTQTPRYLIKTRGQQVTLSCSPISGHRSVSWYQQTPGQGLQFLFEYFSETQRNKGNFPGRFSGRQFSNSRSEMNVSTLELGDSALYLCASSFRVSDTQYFGPGTRLTVL.

V and J are TRBV4-1 and TRBJ1-6; D may be TRBD1 (6 bases). In germline, CDR1 is MGHRA, CDR2 YSYEKL. This CDR3 has 14 residues. V dropped 7 bases and J dropped 6 bases, with 13 bases sitting between them. The CDR3 DNA reads TGCGCCAGCAACCAGGGGCGTGCTAATTCACCCCTCCACTTT. Translated: CASNQGRANSPLHF.

V gene TRBV7-9 combines with J gene TRBJ2-7, with 8 bases that match TRBD1. Trimming at V came to 3 bases and at J to 4 bases, leaving 5 bases not matched to a gene. Germline loops: CDR1 SEHNR, CDR2 FQNEAQ (reference sequence). CDR3 length: 14 residues. DNA for the CDR3: TGTGCCAGCAGCTTGGGGACAGGCGCGTACGAGCAGTACTTC. This codes for CASSLGTGAYEQYF.

This clone was detected only a few times. The chain uses TRBV7-2 and TRBJ1-5, with D perhaps TRBD1 (5 bases). Germline V lookup: CDR1 SGHTA, CDR2 FQGNSA. Trimming cost V 6 bases and J 4 bases, with 10 bases left between them. The CDR3 is made up of 13 amino acids. The CDR3 reads CASSGQANQPQHF. In nucleotides, the CDR3 is TGTGCCAGCAGTGGACAAGCAAATCAGCCCCAGCATTTT.

This clone turned up a few times. V usage is TRBV7-9 and J usage is TRBJ2-1; 7 positions agree with TRBD2. The CDR3 consists of 16 residues. The junction had 13 bases not matched to a gene; V was cut back by 5 bases and J by 6 bases. The germline V gene has CDR1 SEHNR and CDR2 FQNEAQ (reference sequence). CDR3 in amino acids: CASSLAPGGERNEQFF. The CDR3 DNA reads TGTGCCAGCAGCCTTGCTCCGGGGGGAGAGCGCAATGAGCAGTTCTTC.

CDR3 region: CASSLAGYTDTQYF. DNA for the CDR3: TGTGCCAGCAGCTTAGCGGGATACACAGATACGCAGTATTTT. The chain employs TRBV11-2 and TRBJ2-3, with D perhaps matching TRBD2 (5 bases). The CDR3 covers 14 residues. V was cut by 1 base and J by 2 bases, with 7 bases left in between. Germline lookup yields CDR1 SGHAT and CDR2 FQNNGV.

V and J are TRBV9 and TRBJ2-2; 10 bases align to TRBD1. The length of the CDR3 is 16 residues. CDR1 and CDR2 (germline): SGDLS, YYNGEE. V lost 0 bases and J lost 9; bases outside the gene matches: 8. In nucleotides, the CDR3 is TGTGCCAGCAGCGTAGCCGGGGACAGGGGTGGCCGGGAGCTGTTTTTT. Amino acid sequence: CASSVAGDRGGRELFF.

There are a few counts of this clone. J is TRBJ2-3 and V is TRBV5-6; TRBD2 aligns across 9 bases. The V gene end was trimmed by 4 bases and the J gene end by 3 bases; junction bases not matched to a gene: 6. Germline CDR1 SGHDT, CDR2 YYEEEE. This CDR3 is 15 amino acids long. In DNA form, the CDR3 reads TGTGCCAGCAGCGCCAACAGCGGGGGGACAGATACGCAGTATTTT. Its translation: CASSANSGGTDTQYF.

This clone was seen a few times. Other nucleotide sequences from this sample produce the same CDR3. The V gene is TRBV11-2, the J gene TRBJ2-1; 12 bases align to TRBD2. V lost 5 bases and J lost 3; bases outside the gene matches: 5. Germline lookup yields CDR1 SGHAT and CDR2 FQNNGV. This CDR3 is 16 amino acids long. Here the CDR3 DNA reads TGTGCCAGCAGCCTTCGACTAGCGGGGGTCTACAATGAGCAGTTCTTC. It is translated as CASSLRLAGVYNEQFF.

The chain couples TRBV5-1 to TRBJ2-5, with a tentative D call TRBD1 (5 bases). Germline V gene lookup returns CDR1 SGHRS and CDR2 YFSETQ. V dropped 2 bases and J dropped 5 bases, with 16 bases sitting between them. This CDR3 region has 15 residues. Here the CDR3 DNA reads TGCGCCAGCAGCTTCGGATGGGGCGACGGGGAGACCCAGTACTTC. This codes for CASSFGWGDGETQYF.

This chain connects TRBV6-6 to TRBJ1-2; no definite D call. There are 16 residues in the CDR3. V lost 0 bases and J 1 base, leaving 12 bases between the germline ends. Germline V gene lookup returns CDR1 MNHNY and CDR2 SVGAGI (reference sequence). In DNA, the CDR3 is TGTGCCAGCAGTTACTCGAAGCTGAACCGTAACTATGGCTACACCTTC. It is translated as CASSYSKLNRNYGYTF.

This clone was found a few times. The V gene is TRBV5-1, the J gene TRBJ1-2; tentatively, D is TRBD1 (5 bases). CDR1 and CDR2 (germline): SGHRS, YFSETQ. Trimming shortened V by 2 bases and J by 4 bases, and 18 bases separated the two germline ends. The CDR3 extends over 16 amino acids. CDR3 loop: CASSLTGPTPSYGYTF. CDR3 DNA: TGCGCCAGCAGCTTAACAGGACCCACCCCCTCCTATGGCTACACCTTC.